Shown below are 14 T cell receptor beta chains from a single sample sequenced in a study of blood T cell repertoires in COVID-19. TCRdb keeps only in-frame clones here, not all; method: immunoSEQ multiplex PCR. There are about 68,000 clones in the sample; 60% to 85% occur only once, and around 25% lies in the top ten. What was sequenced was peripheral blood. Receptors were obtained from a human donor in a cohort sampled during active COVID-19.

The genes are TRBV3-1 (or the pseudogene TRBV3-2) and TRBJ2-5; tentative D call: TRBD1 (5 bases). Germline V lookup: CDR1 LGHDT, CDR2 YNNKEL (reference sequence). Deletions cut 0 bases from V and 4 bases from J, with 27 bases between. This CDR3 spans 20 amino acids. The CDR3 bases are TGTGCCAGCAGCCAAGATCTTACATTCACAGGCGGCTCAGAATCAGAGACCCAGTACTTC. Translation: CASSQDLTFTGGSESETQYF.

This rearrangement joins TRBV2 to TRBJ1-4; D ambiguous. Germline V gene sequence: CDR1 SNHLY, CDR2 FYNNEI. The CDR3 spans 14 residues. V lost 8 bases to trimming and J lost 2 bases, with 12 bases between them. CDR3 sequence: CASLGRGTNEKLFF. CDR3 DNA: TGTGCCAGCCTGGGTAGAGGGACTAATGAAAAACTGTTTTTT.

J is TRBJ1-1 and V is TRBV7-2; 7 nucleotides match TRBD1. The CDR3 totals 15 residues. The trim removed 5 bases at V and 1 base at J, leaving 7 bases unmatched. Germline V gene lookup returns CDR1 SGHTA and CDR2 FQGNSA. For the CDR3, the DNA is TGTGCCAGCAGCCCACTAGCAGGGGGGAACACTGAAGCTTTCTTT. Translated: CASSPLAGGNTEAFF.

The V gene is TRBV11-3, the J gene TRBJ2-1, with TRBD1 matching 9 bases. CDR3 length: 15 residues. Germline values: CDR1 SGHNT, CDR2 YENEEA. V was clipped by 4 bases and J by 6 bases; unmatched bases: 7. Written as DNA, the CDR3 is TGTGCCAGCAGCTGGGGGACAGGGAGGTCCAATGAGCAGTTCTTC. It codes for CASSWGTGRSNEQFF.

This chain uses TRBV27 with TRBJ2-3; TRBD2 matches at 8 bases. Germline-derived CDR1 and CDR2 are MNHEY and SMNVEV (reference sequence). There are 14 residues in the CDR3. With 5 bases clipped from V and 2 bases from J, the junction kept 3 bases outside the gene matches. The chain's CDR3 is CASSPLAATDTQYF. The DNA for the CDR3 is TGTGCCAGCAGTCCACTAGCGGCCACAGATACGCAGTATTTT.

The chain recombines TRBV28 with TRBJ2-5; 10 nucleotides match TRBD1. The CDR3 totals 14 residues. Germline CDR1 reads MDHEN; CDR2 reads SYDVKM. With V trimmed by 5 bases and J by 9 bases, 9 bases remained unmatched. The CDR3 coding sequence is TGTGCCAGCAGTGGGGGGACAGGGGTTCGGGCCCAGTACTTC. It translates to CASSGGTGVRAQYF.

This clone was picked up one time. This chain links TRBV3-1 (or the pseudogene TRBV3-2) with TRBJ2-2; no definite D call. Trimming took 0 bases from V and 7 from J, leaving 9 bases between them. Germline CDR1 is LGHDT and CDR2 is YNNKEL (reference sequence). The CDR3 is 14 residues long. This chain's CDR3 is CASSQEVRLGELFF. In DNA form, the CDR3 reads TGTGCCAGCAGCCAAGAGGTTCGACTCGGGGAGCTGTTTTTT.

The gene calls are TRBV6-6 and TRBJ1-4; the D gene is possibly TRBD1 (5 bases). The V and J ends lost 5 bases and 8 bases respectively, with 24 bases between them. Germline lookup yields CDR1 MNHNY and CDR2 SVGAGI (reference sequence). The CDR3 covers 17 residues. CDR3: CASSPSGRDGLGEKLFF. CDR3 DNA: TGTGCCAGCAGTCCATCTGGGCGGGACGGCCTCGGCGAAAAACTGTTTTTT.

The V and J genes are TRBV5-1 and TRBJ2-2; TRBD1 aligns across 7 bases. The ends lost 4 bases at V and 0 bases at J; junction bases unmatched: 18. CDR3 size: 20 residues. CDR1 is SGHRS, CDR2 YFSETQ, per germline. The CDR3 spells CASSPGLASRGYTNTGELFF. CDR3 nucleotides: TGCGCCAGCAGCCCAGGTCTTGCCTCCAGGGGGTATACGAACACCGGGGAGCTGTTTTTT.

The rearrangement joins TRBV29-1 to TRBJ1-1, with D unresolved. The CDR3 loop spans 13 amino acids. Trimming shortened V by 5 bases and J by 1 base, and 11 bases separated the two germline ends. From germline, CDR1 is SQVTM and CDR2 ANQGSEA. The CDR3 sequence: CSVYARGNTEAFF. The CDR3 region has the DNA TGCAGCGTTTATGCAAGAGGGAACACTGAAGCTTTCTTT.

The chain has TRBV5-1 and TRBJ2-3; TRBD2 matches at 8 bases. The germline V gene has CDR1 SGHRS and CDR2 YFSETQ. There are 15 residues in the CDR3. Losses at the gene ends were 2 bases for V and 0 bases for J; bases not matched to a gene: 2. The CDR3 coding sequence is TGCGCCAGCAGCTTTACGGGGGGGAGCACAGATACGCAGTATTTT. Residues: CASSFTGGSTDTQYF.

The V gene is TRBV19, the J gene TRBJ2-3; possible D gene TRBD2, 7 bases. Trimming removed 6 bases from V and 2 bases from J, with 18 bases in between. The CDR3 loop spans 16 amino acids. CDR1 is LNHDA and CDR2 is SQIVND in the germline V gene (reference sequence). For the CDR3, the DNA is TGTGCCAGTAGGGCGAAGGGGGGGCTTGCCACAGATACGCAGTATTTT. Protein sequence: CASRAKGGLATDTQYF.

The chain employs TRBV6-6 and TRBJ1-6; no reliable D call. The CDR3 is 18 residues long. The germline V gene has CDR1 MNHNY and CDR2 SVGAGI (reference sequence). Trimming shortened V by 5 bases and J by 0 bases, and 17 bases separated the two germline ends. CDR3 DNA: TGTGCCAGCAGTCTTTACTTGACGGGAAGCTCCTATAATTCACCCCTCCACTTT. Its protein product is CASSLYLTGSSYNSPLHF.

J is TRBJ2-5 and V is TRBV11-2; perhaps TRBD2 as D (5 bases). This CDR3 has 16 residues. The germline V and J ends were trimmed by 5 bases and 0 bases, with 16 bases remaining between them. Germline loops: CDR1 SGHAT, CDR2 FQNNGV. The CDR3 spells CASSRTSFWDQETQYF. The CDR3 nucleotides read TGTGCCAGCAGCCGAACTAGTTTTTGGGACCAAGAGACCCAGTACTTC.